Listed here are 10 T cell receptor beta chains from one sample, sequenced in a study of shared clonotypes between healthy human individuals. Using immunoSEQ multiplex PCR, the repertoire was profiled, and TCRdb retains in-frame clones only, with some absent. The sample records more than 2,000,000 clones, around 90% being singletons. The sequenced sample consisted of naive CD4+ T cells sorted from blood. Indicated subset: CD45RA+ positively selected. The receptors come from a man between 18 and 35 years old in good health.

This chain links TRBV5-1 with TRBJ2-7; 11 bases fit TRBD2. With 0 bases clipped from V and 0 bases from J, the junction kept 2 bases outside the gene matches. Germline CDR1 is SGHRS and CDR2 is YFSETQ. The CDR3 has 16 amino acids. CDR3 coding DNA: TGCGCCAGCAGCTTGGCTAGCGGGGGGTACTCCTACGAGCAGTACTTC. As protein: CASSLASGGYSYEQYF.

V usage is TRBV9 and J usage is TRBJ2-1; maybe TRBD2 (6 bases). V was pared by 4 bases and J by 7 bases, with 15 bases between. CDR1 is SGDLS and CDR2 is YYNGEE in the germline V gene. This CDR3 comprises 14 residues. The CDR3 region is CASSNEPRGNEQFF. The CDR3, as DNA: TGTGCCAGCAGCAACGAGCCCCGGGGGAATGAGCAGTTCTTC.

The chain carries TRBV10-3 and TRBJ1-4; D uncertain. The CDR3 has 15 residues. Trimming took 4 bases from V and 7 from J, leaving 16 bases between them. Germline-derived CDR1 and CDR2 are ENHRY and SYGVKD. CDR3 DNA sequence: TGTGCCATCAGTGTGAACTCCCCGGCGGGTGAAAAACTGTTTTTT. Protein: CAISVNSPAGEKLFF.

The chain combines TRBV28 with TRBJ2-7; D gene uncertain. The CDR3 sequence is 13 residues long. The V gene's germline CDR1 is MDHEN and CDR2 SYDVKM. V lost 6 bases, J lost 3 bases, and 12 bases lay in between. CDR3 protein: CASREEQYYEQYF. Written as DNA, the CDR3 is TGTGCCAGCAGGGAAGAGCAATACTACGAGCAGTACTTC.

The rearrangement links TRBV18 to TRBJ2-7; possibly TRBD2 for D (6 bases). CDR1 and CDR2 from the germline V gene are KGHSH and LQKENI. The CDR3 length is 16 residues. V shed 0 bases and J shed 3 bases, with 15 bases lying between them. CDR3 DNA: TGTGCCAGCTCACCACCGGAGGGTAGCTTCGACTACGAGCAGTACTTC. It specifies CASSPPEGSFDYEQYF. Looking up the rest from reference TRBV18 and TRBJ2-7 gives the full variable domain: NAGVMQNPRHLVRRRGQEARLRCSPMKGHSHVYWYRQLPEEGLKFMVYLQKENIIDESGMPKERFSAEFPKEGPSILRIQQVVRGDSAAYFCASSPPEGSFDYEQYFGPGTRLTVT.

This chain joins TRBV30 and TRBJ2-3; 9 bases line up with TRBD1. The CDR3 is 14 amino acids. The V segment lost 7 bases and the J segment 6 bases; nucleotides outside the gene matches: 11. Per the germline V gene, CDR1 is GTSNPN and CDR2 is SVGIG (reference sequence). CDR3 region: CASNRDRVSDTQYF. Here the CDR3 DNA reads TGTGCCTCCAACCGGGACAGGGTATCCGATACGCAGTATTTT. Based on the CDR3 plus reference TRBV30 and TRBJ2-3, the full variable domain is SQTIHQWPATLVQPVGSPLSLECTVEGTSNPNLYWYRQAAGRGLQLLFYSVGIGQISSEVPQNLSASRPQDRQFILSSKKLLLSDSGFYLCASNRDRVSDTQYFGPGTRLTVL.

V usage is TRBV5-1 and J usage is TRBJ1-4; D remains unclear. There are 13 residues in the CDR3. Germline CDR1 SGHRS, CDR2 YFSETQ. V lost 1 base and J lost 8, with 9 bases in between. The CDR3 region is CASSLLGREKLFF. The CDR3 DNA reads TGCGCCAGCAGCTTGTTAGGGAGGGAAAAACTGTTTTTT.

The chain employs TRBV2 and TRBJ2-6, with D perhaps TRBD1 (5 bases). The CDR3 spans 15 residues. Germline V CDR1 and CDR2: SNHLY, FYNNEI. V was cut by 6 bases and J by 2 bases, with 11 bases left in between. The CDR3 sequence: CASSLQVPGANVLTF. CDR3 DNA: TGTGCCAGCAGCCTACAGGTTCCTGGGGCCAACGTCCTGACTTTC.

This chain connects TRBV5-1 to TRBJ2-1; TRBD2 matches at 14 bases. CDR3 length: 16 amino acids. V lost 4 bases, J lost 3 bases, and 3 bases stayed unmatched. In germline, CDR1 is SGHRS, CDR2 YFSETQ. The CDR3 protein is CASSTGTSGSYNEQFF. CDR3 DNA sequence: TGCGCCAGCAGCACCGGGACTAGCGGGAGCTACAATGAGCAGTTCTTC.

The CDR3 reads CASSIGTWDGKETQYF. CDR3 DNA: TGTGCCAGTAGTATAGGGACATGGGACGGTAAAGAGACCCAGTACTTC. The chain uses TRBV19 and TRBJ2-5; D tentatively fits TRBD1 or TRBD2 (5 bases each). This CDR3 is 16 amino acids long. Trimming stripped 1 base from V and 3 bases from J, with 15 bases between. Germline lookup yields CDR1 LNHDA and CDR2 SQIVND (reference sequence).